A selection of T cell receptor beta chains follows, all from one sample in a study of PD-L1 blockade in urothelial cancer. Data came from immunoSEQ multiplex PCR; TCRdb stores just in-frame clones and leaves some out. The profile shows roughly 100,000 clones, roughly 85% of them singletons. The material sequenced was PBMCs, taken around atezolizumab (anti-PD-L1) treatment. These receptors were taken from a man aged 65-85 years with urothelial cancer. Both conserved end residues are part of each CDR3. Fields, in order: V gene, J gene, CDR3 protein.

V: TRBV5-1; J: TRBJ2-5; CDR3: CASSLNSGTAEETQYF
V: TRBV7-7; J: TRBJ2-1; CDR3: CASSFIAGSNEQFF
V: TRBV30; J: TRBJ2-7; CDR3: CAWSVPDSSSYEQYF
V: TRBV9; J: TRBJ1-3; CDR3: CASSAGQGWTGNTIYF
V: TRBV6-1; J: TRBJ2-6; CDR3: CASISGSAGANVLTF
V: TRBV6-1; J: TRBJ1-5; CDR3: CASRLSENQPQHF
V: TRBV7-9; J: TRBJ2-2; CDR3: CASSSAMGVAGGPMFF
V: TRBV21-1; J: TRBJ2-7; CDR3: CASSPRGRHEQYF
V: TRBV5-1; J: TRBJ1-4; CDR3: CASSLHSGQGNEKLFF
V: TRBV10-1; J: TRBJ2-3; CDR3: CASSESEGTDTQYF
V: TRBV7-9; J: TRBJ2-5; CDR3: CASSSGTSGGGETQYF
V: TRBV7-2; J: TRBJ1-5; CDR3: CASSQLTGDNQPQHF
V: TRBV2; J: TRBJ2-3; CDR3: CASSENRGTDTQYF
V: TRBV5-1; J: TRBJ2-7; CDR3: CASRGSTYEQYF
V: TRBV5-8; J: TRBJ2-3; CDR3: CASSSYRGPSTDTQYF
V: TRBV7-9; J: TRBJ1-1; CDR3: CASSLDRGFEAFF
V: TRBV11-1; J: TRBJ2-2; CDR3: CASSRPFGRGAFGELFF
V: TRBV7-6; J: TRBJ2-7; CDR3: CASSLVLAGGEQYF
V: TRBV7-2; J: TRBJ2-5; CDR3: CASSPGGDRAQETQYF
V: TRBV13; J: TRBJ1-5; CDR3: CASSQRTEDQPQHF
V: TRBV11-2; J: TRBJ2-5; CDR3: CASSLSGGQETQYF
V: TRBV9; J: TRBJ2-1; CDR3: CASSEVAGFYNEQFF
V: TRBV7-8; J: TRBJ2-5; CDR3: CASSLAQGETQYF
V: TRBV19; J: TRBJ2-1; CDR3: CASSMSGTSGRFHNEQFF
V: TRBV7-9; J: TRBJ2-1; CDR3: CASSLDFNEQFF
V: TRBV7-2; J: TRBJ2-4; CDR3: CASSLGPSSDLAKNIQYF
V: TRBV30; J: TRBJ2-1; CDR3: CAWSGSSYNEQFF
V: TRBV19; J: TRBJ2-1; CDR3: CASSKWTGRGNEQFF
V: TRBV5-1; J: TRBJ2-2; CDR3: CASSKRQGAGELFF
V: TRBV5-5; J: TRBJ2-7; CDR3: CASSFPKGGESSEQYF
V: TRBV18; J: TRBJ1-3; CDR3: CASSPSGAASSGNTIYF
V: TRBV10-3; J: TRBJ2-1; CDR3: CAISVAGVSGNEQFF
V: TRBV30; J: TRBJ1-1; CDR3: CALQPSGSPNTEAFF
V: TRBV5-1; J: TRBJ2-7; CDR3: CASSLASRGYEQYF
V: TRBV6-1; J: TRBJ1-5; CDR3: CASSEALLEGSQPQHF
V: TRBV19; J: TRBJ2-2; CDR3: CASKQPGLDTGELFF
V: TRBV28; J: TRBJ2-7; CDR3: CASWAGGASYEQYF
V: TRBV7-6; J: TRBJ1-1; CDR3: CASSSGTGGRGTEAFF
V: TRBV29-1; J: TRBJ2-1; CDR3: CSVEKLAGEQFF
V: TRBV14; J: TRBJ2-1; CDR3: CASSQWDRGPRLSSYNEQFF
V: TRBV5-1; J: TRBJ1-2; CDR3: CASSFGGGVGGYTF
V: TRBV7-9; J: TRBJ2-5; CDR3: CASSQRGLGTQYF
V: TRBV5-6; J: TRBJ1-1; CDR3: CASSFGQGKAEAFF
V: TRBV27; J: TRBJ2-2; CDR3: CASSLGGAGELFF
V: TRBV19; J: TRBJ1-5; CDR3: CASSIFEQSNQPQHF
V: TRBV7-9; J: TRBJ2-2; CDR3: CASSLAPGQVTGELFF
V: TRBV7-2; J: TRBJ2-3; CDR3: CASSARERERDTQYF
V: TRBV15; J: TRBJ2-1; CDR3: CATNLGQGSYNEQFF
V: TRBV6-5; J: TRBJ1-5; CDR3: CASTRGGNQPQHF
V: TRBV5-1; J: TRBJ2-1; CDR3: CASSGGLAADNEQFF
V: TRBV6-1; J: TRBJ1-1; CDR3: CASRRATEENTEAFF
V: TRBV6-1; J: TRBJ2-5; CDR3: CASSEEGGQETQYF